This T cell receptor beta chain was recorded in a study of shared clonotypes between healthy human individuals. Overall study findings and caveats: Estimated richness values were generally larger in naive subsets than in memory subsets. Collection of samples was limited to blood; tissue repertoires likely differ.

The CDR3 is made up of 15 amino acids. Per the germline V gene, CDR1 is MNHNY and CDR2 is SVGAGI (reference sequence). Trimming took 5 bases from V and 4 from J; bases not matched to a gene: 6. The protocol was immunoSEQ multiplex PCR, while the TCRdb copy is restricted to in-frame clones and leaves out a portion. The sample gives approximately 240,000 clones, 50% to 75% of which show up once; 11% is in the top ten. As for this clone: The antigen is undetermined.

The gene calls are TRBV6-6 and TRBJ1-2; 11 bases are shared with TRBD1. Source material: memory CD4+ T cells sorted from blood. Subset here: CD45RA-negative fraction. The sequence was collected from a man younger than 45 in good health. The CDR3 spells CASSNRDRGTYGYTF. CDR3 in DNA: TGTGCCAGCAGTAACCGGGACAGGGGGACCTATGGCTACACCTTC.